These T cell receptor beta chains were read from a single sample in a study of T cells after posttransplantation cyclophosphamide. Profiled with immunoSEQ multiplex PCR; TCRdb holds only in-frame clones, not every one. The table has under 8,000 clones, 92% seen once. Sequenced here: PBMCs, sampled 1404 days after allogeneic stem cell transplant with posttransplant cyclophosphamide. Receptors originate from a female patient aged 45-60 years who received an allogeneic stem cell transplant from a related donor, was CMV-positive, and had no GVHD. Some T cells may be provided by the graft donor. The CDR3 runs from the conserved cysteine through the conserved F or W. A D gene is named only where the DNA matches it firmly. Size is omitted from some rows. Given values are once, few, many or a class for expanded clones.

V gene	J gene	D gene	clone size	CDR3 DNA	CDR3 protein
TRBV28	TRBJ1-1	-	once	TGTGCCACCTACCCGAGGAGTAACACTGAAGCTTTCTTT	CATYPRSNTEAFF
TRBV5-5	TRBJ2-7	TRBD2	-	TGTGCCAGCAGCTTCTTACTAGCGGGGCGCTACGAGCAGTACTTC	CASSFLLAGRYEQYF
TRBV25-1	TRBJ2-1	-	-	TGTGCCAGCAGTGGGTTCGGGGGTTACAATGAGCAGTTCTTC	CASSGFGGYNEQFF
TRBV2	TRBJ2-7	TRBD1	-	TGTGCCAGCAGCGCGTTGACAGGGAAAACCTACGAGCAGTACTTC	CASSALTGKTYEQYF
TRBV7-6	TRBJ2-1	-	-	TGTGCCAGCAGCTCCTTCCTAGAAAAGAATGAGCAGTTCTTC	CASSSFLEKNEQFF
TRBV4-3	TRBJ2-7	TRBD1	-	TGCGCCAGCAGCCAAGAAATAACAGGGGTGAGAGAGCAGTACTTC	CASSQEITGVREQYF
TRBV11-2	TRBJ2-4	-	-	TGTGCCAGCAGCTTCTCCGCAGGGGAGAACATTCAGTACTTC	CASSFSAGENIQYF
TRBV28	TRBJ2-7	-	-	TGTGCCAGCAGCTTACTCTCCGAGCAGTACTTC	CASSLLSEQYF
TRBV6-6	TRBJ2-1	-	once	TGTGCCAGCAGTTACCCGGGACTTTACAATGAGCAGTTCTTC	CASSYPGLYNEQFF
TRBV5-1	TRBJ2-5	TRBD1	-	TGCGCCAGCAGTGACCCAAGGACAGGGGGCGTAGAGACCCAGTACTTC	CASSDPRTGGVETQYF
TRBV10-3	TRBJ2-7	TRBD2	-	TGTGCCATCGGGAGAAGCGGGAGTCTCTACGAGCAGTACTTC	CAIGRSGSLYEQYF
TRBV28	TRBJ1-4	TRBD1	-	TGTGCCAGCAGCCCCAGGGGGAGGGAAAAACTGTTTTTT	CASSPRGREKLFF
TRBV5-1	TRBJ1-2	TRBD1	-	TGCGCCAGCAGCAACTGGGACAGGAGCTACACCTTC	CASSNWDRSYTF
TRBV7-2	TRBJ1-1	TRBD1	once	TGTGCCAGCAGCGGACAGGTGAACACTGAAGCTTTCTTT	CASSGQVNTEAFF
TRBV5-1	TRBJ2-3	-	-	TGCGCCAGCAGCTTGACGGGGAGCACAGATACGCAGTATTTT	CASSLTGSTDTQYF
TRBV6-6	TRBJ2-5	-	once	TGTGCCAGCAGCTTTGGAGGAGAGACCCAGTACTTC	CASSFGGETQYF
TRBV4-3	TRBJ1-3	TRBD1	few	TGCGCCAGCAGCCAAGGGGGACAGGGGGCTGGAAACACCATATATTTT	CASSQGGQGAGNTIYF
TRBV28	TRBJ2-3	-	-	TGTGCCAGCACCGAAGTCGGCGTAGTAAGGGGGGAGGGGGGTACGCAGTATTTT	CASTEVGVVRGEGGTQYF
TRBV14	TRBJ2-5	TRBD2	-	TGTGCCAGCAGCCAAGGTCTAGTCCACCAGCGGGAGCGCACACAAGAGACCCAGTACTTC	CASSQGLVHQRERTQETQYF
TRBV11-3	TRBJ2-2	-	-	TGTGCCAGCAGCCCGGACACCGGGGAGCTGTTTTTT	CASSPDTGELFF
TRBV10-3	TRBJ1-1	-	-	TGTGCCATCAGTCCACAGGGTGGTACTGAAGCTTTCTTT	CAISPQGGTEAFF
TRBV27	TRBJ2-2	-	-	TGTGCCAGCACGAGGGGGTCCGGGGAGCTGTTTTTT	CASTRGSGELFF